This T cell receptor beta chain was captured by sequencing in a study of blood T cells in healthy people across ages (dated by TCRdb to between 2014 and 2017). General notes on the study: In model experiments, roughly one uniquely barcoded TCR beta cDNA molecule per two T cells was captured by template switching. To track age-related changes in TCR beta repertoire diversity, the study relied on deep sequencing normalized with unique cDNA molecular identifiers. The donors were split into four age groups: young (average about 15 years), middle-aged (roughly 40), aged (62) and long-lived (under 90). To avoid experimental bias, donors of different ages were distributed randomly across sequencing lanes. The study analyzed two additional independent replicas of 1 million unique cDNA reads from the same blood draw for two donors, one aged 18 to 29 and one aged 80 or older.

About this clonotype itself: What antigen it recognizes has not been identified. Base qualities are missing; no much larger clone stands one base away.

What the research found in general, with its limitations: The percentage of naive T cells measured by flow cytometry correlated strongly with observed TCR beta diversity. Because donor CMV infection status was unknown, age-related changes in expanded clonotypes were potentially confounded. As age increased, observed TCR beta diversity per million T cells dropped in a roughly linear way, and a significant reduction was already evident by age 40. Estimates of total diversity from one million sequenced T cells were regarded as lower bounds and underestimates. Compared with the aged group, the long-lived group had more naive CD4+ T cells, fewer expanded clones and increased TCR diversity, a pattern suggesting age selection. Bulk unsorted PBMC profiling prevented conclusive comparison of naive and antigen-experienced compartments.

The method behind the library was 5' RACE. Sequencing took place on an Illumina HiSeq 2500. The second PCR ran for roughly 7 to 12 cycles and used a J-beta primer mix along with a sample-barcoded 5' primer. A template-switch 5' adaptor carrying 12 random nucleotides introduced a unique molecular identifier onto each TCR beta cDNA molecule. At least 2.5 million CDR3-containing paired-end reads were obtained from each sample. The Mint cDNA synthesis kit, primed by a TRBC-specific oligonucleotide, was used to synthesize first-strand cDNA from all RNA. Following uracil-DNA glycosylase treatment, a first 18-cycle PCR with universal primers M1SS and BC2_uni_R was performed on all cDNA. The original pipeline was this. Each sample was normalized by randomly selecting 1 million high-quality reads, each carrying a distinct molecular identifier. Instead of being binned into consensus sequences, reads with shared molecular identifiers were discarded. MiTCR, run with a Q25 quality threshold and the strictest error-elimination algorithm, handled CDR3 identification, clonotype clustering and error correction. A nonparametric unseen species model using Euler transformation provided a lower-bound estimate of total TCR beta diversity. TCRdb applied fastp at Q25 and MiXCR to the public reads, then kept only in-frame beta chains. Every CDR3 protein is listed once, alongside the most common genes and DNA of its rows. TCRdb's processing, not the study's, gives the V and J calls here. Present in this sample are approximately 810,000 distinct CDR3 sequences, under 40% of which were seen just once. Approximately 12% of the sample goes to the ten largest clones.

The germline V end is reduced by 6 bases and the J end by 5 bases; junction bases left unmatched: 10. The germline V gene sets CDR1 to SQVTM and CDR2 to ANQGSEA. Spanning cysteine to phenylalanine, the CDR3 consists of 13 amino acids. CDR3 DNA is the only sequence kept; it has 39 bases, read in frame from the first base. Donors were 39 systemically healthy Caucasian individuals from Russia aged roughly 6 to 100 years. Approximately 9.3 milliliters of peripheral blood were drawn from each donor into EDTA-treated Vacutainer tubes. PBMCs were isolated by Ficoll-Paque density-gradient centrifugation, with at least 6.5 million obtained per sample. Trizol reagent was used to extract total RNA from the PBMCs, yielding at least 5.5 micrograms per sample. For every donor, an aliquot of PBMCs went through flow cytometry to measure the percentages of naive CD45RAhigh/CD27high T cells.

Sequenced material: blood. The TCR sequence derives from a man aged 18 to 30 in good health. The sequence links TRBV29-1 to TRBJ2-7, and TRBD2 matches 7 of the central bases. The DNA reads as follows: TGCAGCGTCTTCCGGGAGGCAGGGCACGAGCAGTACTTC. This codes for CSVFREAGHEQYF.